This entry lists 20 T cell receptor beta chains sequenced from one sample in a study of cytomegalovirus exposure and HLA in healthy donors. Clones were sequenced by immunoSEQ multiplex PCR, and TCRdb holds only the in-frame ones, with some missing. This sample has some 140,000 clones, with 85% to 90% found just once. Sequenced: PBMCs. The receptors derive from a human donor in good health.

This clone was recorded only once. The chain joins TRBV12-5 to TRBJ2-7; the match to TRBD1 covers 7 bases. This CDR3 has 14 amino acids. V gave up 1 base and J gave up 6 bases; unmatched junction bases: 6. CDR1 LGHNT and CDR2 FRNRAP come from the germline V gene. The CDR3 sequence: CASGLGGTEGEQYF. The DNA for the CDR3 is TGTGCTAGTGGTTTGGGGGGGACAGAGGGCGAGCAGTACTTC.

This chain uses TRBV14 with TRBJ1-3, with D possibly matching TRBD1 (6 bases). Germline V gene sequence: CDR1 SGHDN, CDR2 FVKESK. CDR3 length: 15 residues. V was shortened by 4 bases and J by 3 bases, with 13 bases between the two germline ends. The CDR3 DNA is TGTGCCAGCAGCCGACTAACAGGGTTTGGAAACACCATATATTTT. Its protein product is CASSRLTGFGNTIYF.

This chain joins TRBV19 and TRBJ1-1; D remains unclear. This CDR3 contains 15 residues. The V and J ends lost 7 bases and 0 bases respectively, with 15 bases between them. Germline CDR1 is LNHDA and CDR2 is SQIVND (reference sequence). CDR3 coding DNA: TGTGCCAGTACCCACCGACGGGTCATGAACACTGAAGCTTTCTTT. Translated, it gives CASTHRRVMNTEAFF.

The chain links TRBV6-5 to TRBJ1-1; D gene uncertain. Germline V gene data show CDR1 as MNHEY and CDR2 as SVGAGI. The V and J ends lost 6 bases and 10 bases respectively, with 18 bases between them. The CDR3 runs 13 residues. The CDR3 coding sequence is TGTGCCAGCAGAGATTACAGTGGATTGGGAGCTTTCTTT. It encodes CASRDYSGLGAFF.

The genes are TRBV28 and TRBJ1-3; tentatively, D is TRBD1 (5 bases). The germline V gene encodes CDR1 MDHEN and CDR2 SYDVKM. CDR3 length: 15 residues. The V end was cut by 6 bases, the J end by 1 base, with 13 bases between. This CDR3 is CASRVDRGSGNTIYF. The CDR3 coding sequence is TGTGCCAGCAGGGTCGACAGAGGATCTGGAAACACCATATATTTT. The full variable domain, rest sourced from reference TRBV28 and TRBJ1-3, is DVKVTQSSRYLVKRTGEKVFLECVQDMDHENMFWYRQDPGLGLRLIYFSYDVKMKEKGDIPEGYSVSREKKERFSLILESASTNQTSMYLCASRVDRGSGNTIYFGEGSWLTVV.

Turning to this clone: Other DNA sequences in this specimen translate into the identical CDR3. J is TRBJ1-5 and V is TRBV28, with no clear D. The CDR3 length is 12 residues. Looked up from germline, CDR1 is MDHEN and CDR2 is SYDVKM. The DNA for the CDR3 is TGTGCAAGTCGAGAAAGCAATCAGCCCCAGCATTTT. Its protein is CASRESNQPQHF.

The V and J genes are TRBV6-5 and TRBJ2-7; weak D call: TRBD1 (6 bases). CDR3 length: 12 amino acids. Germline CDR1 is MNHEY and CDR2 is SVGAGI. Trimming left V 5 bases short and J 7 bases short, with 12 bases between. The CDR3 sequence is CASSRTQGEQYF. The CDR3 coding sequence is TGTGCCAGCAGTAGAACCCAGGGGGAGCAGTACTTC.

To note about this clone: At one end, the junction sequence differs from germline, possibly due to a read error. The genes are TRBV6-1 and TRBJ1-4, with TRBD1 matching 7 bases. Germline V gives CDR1 MNHNS, CDR2 SASEGT. CDR3 length equals 15 residues. CDR3 amino acids: CASSEDRASNEKLFF. The CDR3 region has the DNA TGTGCCAGCAGCGAAGACAGGGCCTCTAATGAAAAACTGTTTTTT.

This clone appeared a single time. The chain employs TRBV6-6 and TRBJ1-4, with D possibly being TRBD1 (5 bases). The germline V and J ends were trimmed by 5 bases and 5 bases, with 15 bases remaining between them. CDR3 length equals 15 residues. Looked up from germline, CDR1 is MNHNY and CDR2 is SVGAGI (reference sequence). The DNA of the CDR3 is TGTGCCAGCAGTGCCGCGGGGCATTCAAATGAAAAACTGTTTTTT. It encodes CASSAAGHSNEKLFF.

V and J are TRBV28 and TRBJ1-2, with TRBD1 matching 7 bases. Per the germline V gene, CDR1 is MDHEN and CDR2 is SYDVKM. The CDR3 totals 16 residues. Trimming at V came to 1 base and at J to 1 base, leaving 6 bases not matched to a gene. The CDR3 DNA sequence: TGTGCCAGCAGTTTATATTGGGACAGCCTTAACTATGGCTACACCTTC. Translated, it gives CASSLYWDSLNYGYTF.

The CDR3 reads CSADRGLAFF. In DNA form, the CDR3 reads TGCAGTGCCGACAGGGGGCTGGCTTTCTTT. This sequence joins TRBV20-1 and TRBJ1-1; 10 bases line up with TRBD1. With 6 bases clipped from V and 11 bases from J, the junction kept 3 bases outside the gene matches. Germline V gene sequence: CDR1 DFQATT, CDR2 SNEGSKA (reference sequence). CDR3 length: 10 amino acids.

The chain recombines TRBV5-1 with TRBJ2-1, with 8 bases lining up with TRBD2. The V gene end was trimmed by 2 bases and the J gene end by 7 bases; junction bases not matched to a gene: 5. From germline, CDR1 is SGHRS and CDR2 YFSETQ. The CDR3 length is 14 residues. CDR3 sequence: CASSFGGERNEQFF. The CDR3 region has the DNA TGCGCCAGCAGCTTCGGGGGGGAAAGAAATGAGCAGTTCTTC.

The chain recombines TRBV5-1 with TRBJ1-4, with a possible D match to TRBD1 (5 bases). This CDR3 is 15 amino acids long. Germline V gene sequence: CDR1 SGHRS, CDR2 YFSETQ. The V and J ends lost 5 bases and 4 bases respectively, with 15 bases between them. DNA for the CDR3: TGCGCCAGCAGTAGGAGAGTAGGGGATAATGAAAAACTGTTTTTT. Translating it yields CASSRRVGDNEKLFF.

This clone was detected only once. The rearrangement links TRBV6-1 to TRBJ1-4; perhaps TRBD1 as D (5 bases). V was trimmed by 6 bases and J by 0 bases, leaving 11 bases between them. The germline CDR1 and CDR2 sequences are MNHNS and SASEGT. CDR3 length equals 15 residues. CDR3 amino acids: CASRLTDATNEKLFF. In nucleotides, the CDR3 is TGTGCCAGCAGATTGACAGATGCAACTAATGAAAAACTGTTTTTT.

This clone has a handful of counts. The chain links TRBV19 to TRBJ1-1, with TRBD1 as a possible D gene (6 bases). This CDR3 has 15 residues. Trimming left V 6 bases short and J 0 bases short, with 14 bases between. CDR1 and CDR2 (germline): LNHDA, SQIVND (reference sequence). The CDR3 region is CASREKGQMNTEAFF. The CDR3 DNA is TGTGCCAGTAGGGAGAAAGGACAGATGAACACTGAAGCTTTCTTT.

The DNA for the CDR3 is TGTGCCAGCAGCCTAGGAAGGACAGCCTATGAAAAACTGTTTTTT. It yields the protein CASSLGRTAYEKLFF. This chain uses TRBV7-9 with TRBJ1-4; a possible D gene is TRBD1 (6 bases). V shed 5 bases and J shed 6 bases, with 16 bases lying between them. The CDR3 is 15 amino acids. CDR1 and CDR2 from the germline V gene are SEHNR and FQNEAQ (reference sequence).

CDR3 nucleotides: TGCGCCAGCAGCGGCGGAATAACCGGGACTAGCGGCCAAGAGACCCAGTACTTC. This sequence encodes CASSGGITGTSGQETQYF. V gene TRBV5-1 combines with J gene TRBJ2-5; TRBD2 agrees at 11 bases. V shed 4 bases and J 1 base; nucleotides not matched to a gene: 12. The CDR3 runs to 18 residues. Germline values: CDR1 SGHRS, CDR2 YFSETQ.

This rearrangement joins TRBV27 to TRBJ1-2; no clear D. The CDR3 runs to 13 residues. Germline assignment: CDR1 MNHEY and CDR2 SMNVEV (reference sequence). V lost 5 bases, J lost 4 bases, and 11 bases lay in between. CDR3: CASSETESYGYTF. The CDR3 DNA reads TGTGCCAGCAGTGAAACAGAGAGCTATGGCTACACCTTC.

The CDR3 sequence: CASSPLRGDGYTF. The CDR3 DNA sequence: TGTGCCAGCAGCCCCCTACGGGGGGACGGCTACACCTTC. V gene TRBV5-6 combines with J gene TRBJ1-2, with D perhaps matching TRBD1 (5 bases). Per germline, CDR1 SGHDT and CDR2 YYEEEE. The CDR3 runs to 13 residues. V was trimmed by 4 bases and J by 8 bases, leaving 15 bases between them.

The chain couples TRBV4-1 to TRBJ1-1; D is unclear. The V gene lost 4 bases and the J gene lost 2 bases, with 8 bases spanning the gap. CDR1 and CDR2 from the germline V gene are MGHRA and YSYEKL. The CDR3 has 13 residues. In DNA, the CDR3 is TGCGCCAGCAGCCGAACGGGAAACACTGAAGCTTTCTTT. It encodes CASSRTGNTEAFF.